This entry describes one T cell receptor (beta chain). No cognate antigen has been identified for it. Per-nucleotide qualities are absent, and no much larger clonotype sits a single base away. This sample is part of a study of neoadjuvant nivolumab and ipilimumab in lung cancer (dated by TCRdb to 2020 to 2022). About the investigation overall: Nivolumab was administered intravenously at 3 mg/kg on days 1, 15 and 29, and in the combination arm ipilimumab 1 mg/kg was added on day 1 only. Seven patients had matched pretherapy and resected tumor pairs analyzed, with four treated with nivolumab and three with nivolumab plus ipilimumab. The trial treated 44 patients with operable NSCLC: about 23 were randomized to nivolumab monotherapy and about 20 to nivolumab plus ipilimumab. The study compared TCR repertoires in pretherapy (baseline) peripheral blood with TCR repertoires in tumors resected at surgery following neoadjuvant immune checkpoint blockade. For each study arm, the primary endpoint of the trial was the rate of major pathologic response (MPR) in the intention-to-treat population.

Via the germline V gene, CDR1 is LGHNA and CDR2 YSLEER. V drops 0 bases and J drops 3 bases, leaving 11 bases in between. From cysteine to phenylalanine, the CDR3 is 15 amino acids long. CDR3 DNA only is kept here, 45 bases in frame from base 1. Per the publication, the time point label means: at surgical resection after neoadjuvant nivolumab +/- ipilimumab. The samples were taken from NEOSTAR, a phase 2 randomized trial in operable NSCLC that tested neoadjuvant nivolumab or nivolumab plus ipilimumab, followed by surgery. Beyond this particular receptor, the publication reports: From pretherapy to surgery, tumor T-cell richness and clonality went up in three of three dual-therapy tumors, versus only two of four nivolumab-treated tumors. Richness in tumors resected after neoadjuvant therapy showed a positive correlation with pretherapy blood TCR richness (Spearman R ≈ 0.82). TCR sequencing was performed in a small number of samples. There was no significant correlation between TCR clonality and pathologic tumor regression, and just a single major-pathologic-response sample was available for the clonality-regression analysis. TCR richness and clonality were greater in resected tumors than in tumor-adjacent uninvolved lung, and increases were seen in more dual-therapy-treated tumors.

The library was produced with the immunoSEQ multiplex PCR assay. The authors' analysis ran thus. Repertoires were summarized by richness and clonality, and significantly expanded and contracted clones were identified between pre- and post-therapy samples. As stored in TCRdb, this immuneACCESS dataset retains in-frame rearrangements with V and J assigned. A fraction of the clones does not appear; measured against another copy, unresolved V genes explain less than half of the discrepancy, and the remainder lacks a known reason. The DNA gave D and trimming, while V, J and clone size come from that table. Present in this sample are 9,500 to 10,000 clones, approximately 71% of which were seen just once. The ten largest clones take up 7.5% of the sample.

The origin of this receptor is an adult with non-small cell lung cancer. Some clones in this sample may be carry-over from other donors' samples. The specimen comprised tumor tissue, sampled after neoadjuvant nivolumab, alone or with ipilimumab, at or shortly before surgery. This receptor chain uses TRBV4-3 and TRBJ1-2; too little of a D gene remains to name it. The CDR3 protein is CASSQDTDDDYGYTF. The sequenced DNA is TGCGCCAGCAGCCAAGATACAGATGATGACTATGGCTACACCTTC.